Below are 8 T cell receptor beta chains sequenced from a single sample in a study of cytomegalovirus exposure and HLA in healthy donors. The method was immunoSEQ multiplex PCR; TCRdb's version includes in-frame clones alone and lacks a portion of them. Here the sample spans approximately 270,000 clones, roughly 87% being singletons. Material: PBMCs. The receptor set was obtained from a man aged 18 to 29 in good health and CMV-seropositive.

The V gene is TRBV18, the J gene TRBJ2-7; TRBD1 is a possible D gene (5 bases). Germline V gene lookup returns CDR1 KGHSH and CDR2 LQKENI. The CDR3 consists of 14 residues. Deletions cut 6 bases from V and 3 bases from J, with 15 bases between. For the CDR3, the DNA is TGTGCCAGCTCCCGGGTACAGGAGAACTACGAGCAGTACTTC. Amino acids: CASSRVQENYEQYF.

The chain has TRBV5-1 and TRBJ1-3; tentatively, D is TRBD1 (5 bases). There are 14 residues in the CDR3. The germline gives CDR1 SGHRS, CDR2 YFSETQ. V lost 4 bases, J lost 4 bases, and 12 bases lay in between. CDR3 sequence (DNA): TGCGCCAGCAGCCCGGGGGAAGTCGGAAACACCATATATTTT. Translation: CASSPGEVGNTIYF.

The chain couples TRBV9 to TRBJ2-5; D not certain. The germline V and J ends were trimmed by 4 bases and 0 bases, with 13 bases remaining between them. Germline V gives CDR1 SGDLS, CDR2 YYNGEE. The CDR3 extends over 15 amino acids. CDR3 protein: CASSLSGADQETQYF. The CDR3 DNA is TGTGCCAGCAGCTTGAGTGGAGCAGACCAAGAGACCCAGTACTTC.

The chain couples TRBV5-1 to TRBJ2-2, with a possible D match to TRBD2 (6 bases). CDR3 size: 15 residues. Trimming shortened V by 4 bases and J by 1 base, and 11 bases separated the two germline ends. Germline V lookup: CDR1 SGHRS, CDR2 YFSETQ. The CDR3 reads CASSLSGKNTGELFF. CDR3 bases: TGCGCCAGCAGCCTTAGCGGAAAGAACACCGGGGAGCTGTTTTTT. Supplemented by reference TRBV5-1 and TRBJ2-2, the full variable domain reads KAGVTQTPRYLIKTRGQQVTLSCSPISGHRSVSWYQQTPGQGLQFLFEYFSETQRNKGNFPGRFSGRQFSNSRSEMNVSTLELGDSALYLCASSLSGKNTGELFFGEGSRLTVL.

This clone was counted ten times or more. The chain recombines TRBV19 with TRBJ2-5, with 7 bases matching TRBD1. The germline CDR1 and CDR2 sequences are LNHDA and SQIVND (reference sequence). The length of the CDR3 is 15 residues. J gave up 1 base and V 4 bases, and 6 bases lay outside the gene matches. CDR3 in DNA: TGTGCCAGTAGTAGGATGGGACAGACCCAAGAGACCCAGTACTTC. Translation: CASSRMGQTQETQYF.

The J gene is TRBJ2-5, the V gene TRBV9; the D gene could be TRBD1 or TRBD2 (5 bases each). This CDR3 is built from 15 residues. Germline V gives CDR1 SGDLS, CDR2 YYNGEE. Trimming shortened V by 3 bases and J by 4 bases, and 16 bases separated the two germline ends. The CDR3 is CASSGGQGELETQYF. CDR3 bases: TGTGCCAGCAGCGGAGGGCAGGGCGAATTAGAGACCCAGTACTTC.

This clone was counted a few times. V usage is TRBV6-5 and J usage is TRBJ1-1, with unresolved D. The CDR3 runs 15 residues. The V and J ends lost 2 bases and 0 bases respectively, with 10 bases between them. Per germline, CDR1 MNHEY and CDR2 SVGAGI. CDR3 sequence: CASSYAQGLNTEAFF. The CDR3 nucleotides are TGTGCCAGCAGTTACGCGCAAGGGTTGAACACTGAAGCTTTCTTT.

The chain recombines TRBV7-8 with TRBJ1-1; no clear D gene. This CDR3 region has 13 residues. From germline, CDR1 is SGHVS and CDR2 FQNEAQ. Trimming cost V 2 bases and J 3 bases, with 7 bases left between them. The DNA of the CDR3 is TGTGCCAGCAGCTTACAGGAGTACACTGAAGCTTTCTTT. Its translation is CASSLQEYTEAFF.